This paragraph reports one TCR beta chain. No antigen is known for it. The table came from immunoSEQ multiplex PCR; TCRdb's copy has only in-frame clones and leaves some out. The sample has about 600,000 clones; more than 95% are singletons. Those who donated were healthy HIV-negative adults, with no recent acute infections or vaccinations reported. Each donor was a Caucasian adult residing in Nashville, Tennessee. It was into CD45RA+ naive and CD45RA-negative memory subsets that the CD4+ cells were split. This sample was taken from a study of shared clonotypes between healthy human individuals. The CDR3 runs to 13 residues. CDR1 SGHNT and CDR2 YENEEA come from the germline V gene. Trimming pared 3 bases from V and 2 bases from J, leaving 6 bases between. Findings and caveats of the study: Only blood underwent sampling, and tissue repertoires likely differ.

The chain has TRBV11-3 and TRBJ2-3; D gene ambiguous. The sequence came from a woman under 40 in good health. Sequencing input: naive CD4+ T cells sorted from blood. Noted subset: CD45RA+ positively selected. The CDR3 is CASSFRPTDTQYF. CDR3 sequence (DNA): TGTGCCAGCAGCTTCCGTCCCACAGATACGCAGTATTTT.